The next 21 T cell receptor beta chains were all read from a single sample in a study of T cells after yellow fever vaccination. TCRdb analysed the 5' RACE reads with MiXCR anew, one entry per CDR3 protein. Of hundreds of thousands of distinct CDR3 sequences in the sample, roughly an eighth were seen once. The sample consisted of CD4+ T cells sorted from PBMCs, taken 15 days after the yellow fever booster vaccination. Receptors originate from a man between 18 and 29 years old who received the YFV17D yellow fever vaccine.

This clonotype came up a few times. The chain employs TRBV6-2 or TRBV6-3 and TRBJ1-1; D perhaps matches TRBD1 (5 bases). CDR3 length: 14 amino acids. Germline loops: CDR1 MNHEY, CDR2 SVGEGT. The V end lost 0 bases, the J end lost 4 bases, and 9 bases lay between the germline ends. Here the CDR3 reads CASSYSRRGTEAFF. CDR3 in DNA: TGTGCCAGCAGTTACTCCAGGAGGGGCACTGAAGCTTTCTTT.

This sequence joins TRBV12-3 or TRBV12-4 and TRBJ1-1; 7 bases are a match to TRBD1. The CDR3 consists of 13 residues. With 10 bases clipped from V and 0 bases from J, the junction kept 5 bases outside the gene matches. Here the CDR3 reads CAIKTGLNTEAFF. In nucleotides, the CDR3 is TGTGCCATCAAGACAGGGTTGAACACTGAAGCTTTCTTT.

This clonotype was seen a handful of times. The rearrangement uses TRBV5-4 and TRBJ2-5; D unclear. Trimming removed 0 bases from V and 2 bases from J, with 14 bases in between. Germline V gene lookup returns CDR1 SGHNT and CDR2 YYREEE (reference sequence). The CDR3 sequence is 16 residues long. CDR3 sequence reads: CASSLAEPSLQETQYF. In DNA form, the CDR3 reads TGTGCCAGCAGCTTGGCGGAGCCCTCCTTACAAGAGACCCAGTACTTC.

The chain is built from TRBV28 and TRBJ1-5; D remains ambiguous. CDR1 is MDHEN and CDR2 is SYDVKM in the germline V gene. The length of the CDR3 is 15 residues. The V gene lost 6 bases and the J gene lost 2 bases, with 14 bases spanning the gap. CDR3 sequence: CASRKIFWGNQPQHF. The CDR3 DNA reads as TGTGCCAGCAGGAAAATATTCTGGGGCAATCAGCCCCAGCATTTT. Variable domain in full (rest from reference TRBV28 and TRBJ1-5): DVKVTQSSRYLVKRTGEKVFLECVQDMDHENMFWYRQDPGLGLRLIYFSYDVKMKEKGDIPEGYSVSREKKERFSLILESASTNQTSMYLCASRKIFWGNQPQHFGDGTRLSIL.

This rearrangement joins TRBV7-3 to TRBJ2-3; weak D call: TRBD2 (7 bases). The germline V gene has CDR1 SGHTA and CDR2 FQGTGA. V shed 5 bases and J shed 1 base, with 13 bases lying between them. CDR3 length: 15 residues. The CDR3 sequence: CASSIGGRGTDTQYF. The CDR3 nucleotides read TGTGCCAGCAGCATCGGGGGGCGGGGCACAGATACGCAGTATTTT.

The V and J genes are TRBV5-1 and TRBJ2-3; 9 nucleotides match TRBD2. The CDR3 has 15 amino acids. In germline, CDR1 is SGHRS, CDR2 YFSETQ. The junction had 2 bases not matched to a gene; V was cut back by 1 base and J by 2 bases. CDR3 in amino acids: CASSLLAGPTDTQYF. The CDR3 region has the DNA TGCGCCAGCAGCTTGCTAGCGGGGCCCACAGATACGCAGTATTTT.

This chain uses TRBV15 with TRBJ2-5; unclear D gene. CDR1 and CDR2 (germline): LNHNV, YYDKDF (reference sequence). This CDR3 comprises 13 residues. Deletions cut 0 bases from V and 4 bases from J, with 6 bases between. CDR3: CATSRDWRETQYF. CDR3 nucleotides: TGTGCCACCAGCAGAGATTGGAGAGAGACCCAGTACTTC.

The genes are TRBV20-1 and TRBJ2-5, with D possibly matching TRBD2 (6 bases). Looked up from germline, CDR1 is DFQATT and CDR2 is SNEGSKA (reference sequence). The CDR3 consists of 13 residues. Trimming took 7 bases from V and 2 from J, leaving 14 bases between them. The CDR3 bases are TGCAGTGAGTTGGGTAGCGGACAAGAGACCCAGTACTTC. It encodes CSELGSGQETQYF.

V is TRBV5-1 and J is TRBJ2-3; 11 positions agree with TRBD2. Germline V gene lookup returns CDR1 SGHRS and CDR2 YFSETQ. Losses at the gene ends were 8 bases for V and 2 bases for J; bases not matched to a gene: 4. CDR3 length equals 14 residues. The CDR3 spells CASTSGGNTDTQYF. CDR3 sequence (DNA): TGCGCCAGTACTAGCGGGGGCAACACAGATACGCAGTATTTT.

A few counts support this clonotype. The rearrangement links TRBV4-1 to TRBJ2-2; 10 nucleotides agree with TRBD1. Trimming cost V 6 bases and J 5 bases; bases outside gene matches: 9. In germline, CDR1 is MGHRA, CDR2 YSYEKL. The CDR3 spans 16 residues. The CDR3 nucleotides read TGCGCCAGCAGGTACCCGGGACAGGGGACTACCGGGGAGCTGTTTTTT. This sequence encodes CASRYPGQGTTGELFF.

The V call is TRBV7-8, the J call TRBJ1-2, with D uncertain. V lost 5 bases, J lost 4 bases, and 11 bases lay in between. The CDR3 is 13 residues long. Per the germline V gene, CDR1 is SGHVS and CDR2 is FQNEAQ. This CDR3 reads CASSPEGPYGYTF. For the CDR3, the DNA is TGTGCCAGCAGCCCTGAAGGGCCCTATGGCTACACCTTC.

There are many counts of this clonotype. The chain couples TRBV5-1 to TRBJ2-2; D unclear. This CDR3 is 13 amino acids long. Trimming took off 1 base at V and 5 bases at J, with 6 bases between the two ends. Germline V gene data show CDR1 as SGHRS and CDR2 as YFSETQ. CDR3 amino acids: CASSLILTGELFF. The CDR3 DNA is TGCGCCAGCAGCTTGATTTTAACCGGGGAGCTGTTTTTT.

The table lists this clonotype with a few counts. The chain recombines TRBV7-8 with TRBJ2-2, with TRBD1 matching 8 bases. This CDR3 is 15 amino acids long. Germline loops: CDR1 SGHVS, CDR2 FQNEAQ. V lost 6 bases to trimming and J lost 3 bases; unmatched junction nucleotides: 6. The CDR3 reads CASSRQGFDTGELFF. CDR3 DNA sequence: TGTGCCAGCAGTAGACAGGGGTTTGACACCGGGGAGCTGTTTTTT.

V and J are TRBV5-8 and TRBJ2-1; 8 nucleotides align to TRBD1. CDR3 length: 16 amino acids. J lost 0 bases, V lost 1 base, and 3 bases had no gene match. Germline CDR1 reads SGHTS; CDR2 reads YDEGEE. The CDR3 sequence: CASSLFQGASYNEQFF. In DNA form, the CDR3 reads TGTGCCAGCAGCTTGTTTCAGGGGGCCTCCTACAATGAGCAGTTCTTC.

The chain has TRBV4-3 and TRBJ2-2, with 8 bases lining up with TRBD2. This CDR3 comprises 20 residues. Germline loops: CDR1 LGHNA, CDR2 YSLEER. The J segment lost 3 bases and the V segment lost 1 base, leaving 16 bases of the junction unmatched. The CDR3 sequence is CASSQALRGGLGRHTGELFF. Written as DNA, the CDR3 is TGCGCCAGCAGCCAAGCCTTACGGGGGGGCCTGGGCCGGCACACCGGGGAGCTGTTTTTT.

The genes are TRBV10-3 and TRBJ1-2; TRBD1 matches 7 bases. Germline CDR1 ENHRY, CDR2 SYGVKD. The V gene end was trimmed by 6 bases and the J gene end by 4 bases; junction bases not matched to a gene: 8. This CDR3 is built from 14 residues. The CDR3 protein is CAIRRTGGSYGYTF. In DNA form, the CDR3 reads TGTGCCATCAGAAGGACAGGAGGGAGCTATGGCTACACCTTC.

The table lists this clonotype with many counts. This chain uses TRBV12-3 or TRBV12-4 with TRBJ2-3; D is undetermined. The CDR3 has 14 residues. Trimming took off 5 bases at V and 4 bases at J, with 13 bases between the two ends. CDR3: CASSVHALADTQYF. CDR3 sequence (DNA): TGTGCCAGCAGTGTCCACGCCTTGGCAGATACGCAGTATTTT.

This clonotype was observed a few times. The rearrangement links TRBV18 to TRBJ2-1, with 10 bases identical to TRBD1. Germline trimming cut 5 bases from V and 7 bases from J; bases unmatched to any gene: 5. CDR1 KGHSH and CDR2 LQKENI come from the germline V gene. The CDR3 contains 14 residues. The CDR3 reads CASSFGQGVNEQFF. In DNA, the CDR3 is TGTGCCAGCTCATTCGGACAGGGGGTAAATGAGCAGTTCTTC.

J is TRBJ1-3 and V is TRBV12-3 or TRBV12-4, with TRBD1 as a possible D gene (6 bases). The length of the CDR3 is 15 residues. V gave up 8 bases and J gave up 0 bases, with 14 bases separating them. CDR3 bases: TGTGCCAGCTGTTACGGACAGATCTCTGGAAACACCATATATTTT. Amino acids: CASCYGQISGNTIYF.

In this sample, this clonotype turned up a few times. The rearrangement joins TRBV7-3 to TRBJ2-4; D gene ambiguous. The ends were cut back, 6 bases at V and 6 bases at J, with 12 bases in the middle. This CDR3 region has 13 residues. Germline V gene data show CDR1 as SGHTA and CDR2 as FQGTGA. The CDR3 DNA reads TGTGCCAGCAGTTTAGTTTCGGGAAACATTCAGTACTTC. It is translated as CASSLVSGNIQYF.

This clonotype has just a few counts. J is TRBJ1-1 and V is TRBV20-1, with D unresolved. Trimming cost V 3 bases and J 0 bases, with 11 bases left between them. Looked up from germline, CDR1 is DFQATT and CDR2 is SNEGSKA (reference sequence). The CDR3 runs 14 residues. The CDR3 loop is CSARTPGLNTEAFF. Here the CDR3 DNA reads TGCAGTGCTAGGACTCCCGGGTTGAACACTGAAGCTTTCTTT.